The 24 T cell receptor beta chains reported below all come from one sample, sequenced in a study of OX40 agonist ivuxolimab in advanced cancers. Library prep was done by the immunoSEQ multiplex PCR assay. This is the immuneACCESS table as TCRdb keeps it, with only in-frame sequences that have V and J called. A part of the clones is gone; compared with another copy, unresolved V genes explain less than half, and the rest is unexplained. The table for this sample lists about 46,000 clones; roughly four fifths of them were counted only once. The biggest ten clones account for around 2.7% of the sample. The sequencing used CD4+ or CD8+ T cells sorted from blood, collected in a trial of the OX40 agonist ivuxolimab. Source of these receptors: an adult with an advanced solid tumor such as melanoma, head and neck, liver or kidney cancer.

The V and J genes are TRBV9 and TRBJ2-3, with D uncertain. CDR3 length: 18 amino acids. The germline V and J ends were trimmed by 0 bases and 1 base, with 18 bases remaining between them. CDR1 is SGDLS and CDR2 is YYNGEE in the germline V gene. The CDR3 sequence: CASSVAPLFGGGTDTQYF. The CDR3 DNA reads TGTGCCAGCAGCGTAGCCCCCCTATTCGGCGGAGGCACAGATACGCAGTATTTT.

This sequence joins TRBV5-1 and TRBJ1-2; the match to TRBD1 covers 7 bases. Losses at the gene ends were 3 bases for V and 6 bases for J; bases not matched to a gene: 5. CDR1 is SGHRS, CDR2 YFSETQ, per germline. CDR3 length: 13 residues. The CDR3 reads CASSSTTGNGYTF. CDR3 sequence (DNA): TGCGCCAGCAGCTCCACGACAGGGAATGGCTACACCTTC.

This rearrangement joins TRBV7-3 to TRBJ2-3; 10 bases map to TRBD2. The germline V gene has CDR1 SGHTA and CDR2 FQGTGA. This CDR3 comprises 16 residues. The V gene end was trimmed by 2 bases and the J gene end by 5 bases; junction bases not matched to a gene: 7. For the CDR3, the DNA is TGTGCCAGCAGCTTACTAGCGGGAGTTTCAGGAGATACGCAGTATTTT. The encoded protein is CASSLLAGVSGDTQYF.

This clone was recorded a few times. The chain carries TRBV5-6 and TRBJ2-5; TRBD2 agrees at 12 bases. The junction had 15 bases not matched to a gene; V was cut back by 7 bases and J by 5 bases. This CDR3 contains 17 residues. Germline V gives CDR1 SGHDT, CDR2 YYEEEE. The DNA for the CDR3 is TGTGCCAGCCTTCCTAGCGGGAGGGCCACGTTCCGGGAGACCCAGTACTTC. Translating gives CASLPSGRATFRETQYF.

The genes are TRBV6-1 and TRBJ2-5; D ambiguous. Near its end, the DNA agrees better with TRBJ2-7, so the J call may be wrong. Germline V gene data show CDR1 as MNHNS and CDR2 as SASEGT. The CDR3 extends over 11 amino acids. This CDR3 reads CASKGVYEQYF. The CDR3 bases are TGTGCCAGCAAAGGAGTCTACGAGCAGTACTTC.

The table lists this clone with a few counts. This chain uses TRBV4-1 with TRBJ2-7, with D tentatively TRBD1 (6 bases). Germline V gives CDR1 MGHRA, CDR2 YSYEKL. Trimming removed 1 base from V and 0 bases from J, with 13 bases in between. This CDR3 is 16 amino acids long. CDR3 protein: CASSQVSTGSSYEQYF. Written as DNA, the CDR3 is TGCGCCAGCAGCCAAGTGTCTACAGGGAGCTCCTACGAGCAGTACTTC.

The chain joins TRBV7-2 to TRBJ2-7; 11 bases are shared with TRBD2. CDR1 and CDR2 (germline): SGHTA, FQGNSA. The CDR3 loop spans 16 amino acids. J was trimmed by 4 bases and V by 2 bases; bases with no gene match: 7. The CDR3: CASSLFSGRAQYEQYF. The CDR3 coding sequence is TGTGCCAGCAGCTTATTTAGCGGGAGGGCCCAGTACGAGCAGTACTTC.

This clone was detected only a few times. This chain uses TRBV28 with TRBJ2-2, with TRBD1 as a possible D gene (5 bases). Germline V gives CDR1 MDHEN, CDR2 SYDVKM. With 7 bases removed from V and 1 base from J, the gap between germline ends came to 10 bases. The CDR3 is 14 amino acids. The CDR3 region has the DNA TGTGCCAGCATTAAGGGGCAGAACACCGGGGAGCTGTTTTTT. It codes for CASIKGQNTGELFF.

The J gene is TRBJ2-4, the V gene TRBV5-1, with a possible D match to TRBD1 (6 bases). With 4 bases removed from V and 7 bases from J, the gap between germline ends came to 18 bases. CDR3 length: 15 amino acids. Germline values: CDR1 SGHRS, CDR2 YFSETQ. The CDR3 protein is CASSPDSPWTNIQYF. CDR3 DNA: TGCGCCAGCAGCCCGGACAGTCCTTGGACGAACATTCAGTACTTC.

V usage is TRBV28 and J usage is TRBJ2-7, with a weak D call TRBD2 (5 bases). V was pared by 5 bases and J by 3 bases, with 20 bases between. Germline V gene lookup returns CDR1 MDHEN and CDR2 SYDVKM. This CDR3 is built from 16 residues. CDR3 nucleotide sequence: TGTGCCAGCAGTGCCCCTAGGAGCGGAAGCTACTACGAGCAGTACTTC. As protein: CASSAPRSGSYYEQYF.

The chain joins TRBV6-1 to TRBJ2-2; D unclear. CDR3 length equals 15 residues. V was trimmed by 5 bases and J by 1 base, leaving 11 bases between them. Germline CDR1 reads MNHNS; CDR2 reads SASEGT. CDR3 residues: CASSTSGRNTGELFF. In DNA, the CDR3 is TGTGCCAGCAGTACCTCGGGCAGGAACACCGGGGAGCTGTTTTTT.

The chain uses TRBV7-2 and TRBJ1-1; 7 bases map to TRBD1. Germline V gives CDR1 SGHTA, CDR2 FQGNSA. This CDR3 is built from 13 residues. With V trimmed by 2 bases and J by 7 bases, 4 bases remained unmatched. This chain's CDR3 is CASSLSGQFEAFF. The CDR3 DNA reads as TGTGCCAGCAGCTTATCGGGACAGTTTGAAGCTTTCTTT.

The chain uses TRBV7-9 and TRBJ1-5; D unclear. The CDR3 runs 15 residues. Germline V gene sequence: CDR1 SEHNR, CDR2 FQNEAQ (reference sequence). V was cut by 0 bases and J by 8 bases, with 14 bases left in between. The CDR3 coding sequence is TGTGCCAGCAGCTTAGCGGGGAAGTCTCGAGAGCCCCAGCATTTT. Amino acids: CASSLAGKSREPQHF.

CDR3 sequence reads: CATSRAGRNTEAFF. DNA for the CDR3: TGTGCCACCAGCAGAGCGGGGAGGAACACTGAAGCTTTCTTT. This rearrangement joins TRBV15 to TRBJ1-1; D is ambiguous. Trimming left V 1 base short and J 1 base short, with 7 bases between. Germline lookup yields CDR1 LNHNV and CDR2 YYDKDF (reference sequence). This CDR3 spans 14 amino acids.

The chain combines TRBV4-1 with TRBJ2-1; 16 nucleotides line up with TRBD2. This CDR3 has 20 amino acids. Germline CDR1 reads MGHRA; CDR2 reads YSYEKL. J was trimmed by 0 bases and V by 6 bases; bases with no gene match: 11. CDR3 sequence: CASRPLGLAGGMSSYNEQFF. In DNA, the CDR3 is TGCGCCAGCAGACCCTTGGGACTAGCGGGAGGGATGAGCTCCTACAATGAGCAGTTCTTC.

The chain employs TRBV9 and TRBJ1-1; D remains ambiguous. Looked up from germline, CDR1 is SGDLS and CDR2 is YYNGEE. The CDR3 contains 16 residues. Trimming removed 6 bases from V and 0 bases from J, with 18 bases in between. CDR3 nucleotide sequence: TGTGCCAGCACCGCCCAGGAGATTTTCTTGAACACTGAAGCTTTCTTT. Residues: CASTAQEIFLNTEAFF.

The chain employs TRBV7-3 and TRBJ2-3; D is unclear. The germline gives CDR1 SGHTA, CDR2 FQGTGA. CDR3 length equals 12 residues. Trimming left V 2 bases short and J 5 bases short, with 5 bases between. In nucleotides, the CDR3 is TGTGCCAGCAGCTTAGCGGAAGATACGCAGTATTTT. Encoded protein: CASSLAEDTQYF.

Worth noting for this clone: Compared with germline, one end of the junction differs, possibly owing to a read error. The V gene is TRBV2, the J gene TRBJ2-5, with 9 bases aligning to TRBD2. Germline V lookup: CDR1 SNHLY, CDR2 FYNNEI. CDR3 size: 14 residues. The CDR3 sequence: CASIESGRPKTQYF. The DNA of the CDR3 is TGTGCCAGCATTGAAAGCGGGAGGCCGAAGACCCAGTACTTC.

The chain joins TRBV6-6 to TRBJ1-3; the D is unclear. Deletions cut 0 bases from V and 4 bases from J, with 4 bases between. Germline-derived CDR1 and CDR2 are MNHNY and SVGAGI (reference sequence). This CDR3 is 13 amino acids long. The CDR3, as DNA: TGTGCCAGCAGTTACTCACCCGGAAACACCATATATTTT. Translation gives CASSYSPGNTIYF.

This chain joins TRBV19 and TRBJ1-4, with D unresolved. Deletions cut 3 bases from V and 8 bases from J, with 16 bases between. Germline assignment: CDR1 LNHDA and CDR2 SQIVND (reference sequence). CDR3 length: 15 amino acids. This CDR3 reads CASSIAMTIFEKLFF. The CDR3, as DNA: TGTGCCAGTAGTATTGCTATGACAATCTTCGAAAAACTGTTTTTT.

The rearrangement links TRBV6-4 to TRBJ1-1; TRBD1 is a possible D gene (5 bases). The CDR3 contains 14 residues. The germline V and J ends were trimmed by 2 bases and 5 bases, with 12 bases remaining between them. Germline CDR1 MRHNA, CDR2 SNTAGT. The CDR3 here is CASSDLPWGTEAFF. CDR3 in DNA: TGTGCCAGCAGTGACCTTCCCTGGGGGACTGAAGCTTTCTTT.

This CDR3 is CASKAGGGPYEQYF. CDR3 coding DNA: TGTGCCAGCAAAGCGGGAGGCGGTCCCTACGAGCAGTACTTC. The chain recombines TRBV6-6 with TRBJ2-7; 9 nucleotides match TRBD2. Germline V lookup: CDR1 MNHNY, CDR2 SVGAGI (reference sequence). This CDR3 has 14 residues. J was trimmed by 2 bases and V by 7 bases; bases with no gene match: 6.

The V gene is TRBV6-1, the J gene TRBJ1-1, with unresolved D. Germline V CDR1 and CDR2: MNHNS, SASEGT. This CDR3 spans 14 amino acids. The ends were cut back, 2 bases at V and 2 bases at J, with 9 bases in the middle. The CDR3 sequence is CASSELLLNTEAFF. The CDR3 bases are TGTGCCAGCAGTGAATTACTCTTAAACACTGAAGCTTTCTTT.

V gene TRBV6-5 combines with J gene TRBJ1-2; a weak D match, TRBD1 (5 bases). Trimming cost V 6 bases and J 3 bases, with 11 bases left between them. The CDR3 consists of 13 residues. The germline V gene has CDR1 MNHEY and CDR2 SVGAGI. Here the CDR3 reads CASSPGGDYGYTF. DNA for the CDR3: TGTGCCAGCAGCCCCGGGGGGGACTATGGCTACACCTTC.